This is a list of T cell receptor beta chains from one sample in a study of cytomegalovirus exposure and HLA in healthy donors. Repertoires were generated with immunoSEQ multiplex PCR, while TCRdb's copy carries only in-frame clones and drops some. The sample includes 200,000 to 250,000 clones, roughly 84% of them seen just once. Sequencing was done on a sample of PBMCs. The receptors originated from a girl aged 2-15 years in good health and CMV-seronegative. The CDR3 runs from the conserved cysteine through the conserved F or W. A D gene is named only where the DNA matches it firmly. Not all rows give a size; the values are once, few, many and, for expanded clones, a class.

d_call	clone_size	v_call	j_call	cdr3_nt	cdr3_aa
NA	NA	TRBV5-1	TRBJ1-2	TGCGCCAACCGGGAGGGATATGGCTACACCTTC	CANREGYGYTF
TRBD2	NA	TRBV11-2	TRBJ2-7	TGTGCCAGCAGCCCCCGGCGGCGGGGGGGCTACGAGCAGTACTTC	CASSPRRRGGYEQYF
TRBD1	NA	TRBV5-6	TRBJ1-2	TGTGCCAGCACCGGGACAGGAATCTATGGCTACACCTTC	CASTGTGIYGYTF
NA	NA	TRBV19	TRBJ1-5	TGTGCCACCGCGGAGAGGGGGGGGGCTCCATATAGCAATCAGCCCCAGCATTTT	CATAERGGAPYSNQPQHF
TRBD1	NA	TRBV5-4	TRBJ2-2	TGTGCCAGCAGCTGGGGGTCCCGGGACAGAACTAACACCGGGGAGCTGTTTTTT	CASSWGSRDRTNTGELFF
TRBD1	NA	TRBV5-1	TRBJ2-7	TGCGCCAGCACAAAGACGGGACAGGGAATTTACGAGCAGTACTTC	CASTKTGQGIYEQYF
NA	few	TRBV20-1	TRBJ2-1	TGCAGTGCTACCCGCGGAGAGCAGTTCTTC	CSATRGEQFF
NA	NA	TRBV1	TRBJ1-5	TGCACCAGCACCCCTTACACCCGAAGCAATCAGCCCCAGCATTTT	CTSTPYTRSNQPQHF
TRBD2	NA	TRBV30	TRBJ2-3	TGTGCCTGGAGCCGGCTAGCGGGTGATACGCAGTATTTT	CAWSRLAGDTQYF
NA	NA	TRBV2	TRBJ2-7	TGTGCCAGCAGGGAAACAGGGCCGTCGGGTCACGAGCAGTACTTC	CASRETGPSGHEQYF
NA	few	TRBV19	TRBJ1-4	TGTGCCAGTAGTATAAACAGCAATGAAAAACTGTTTTTT	CASSINSNEKLFF
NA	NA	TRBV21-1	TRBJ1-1	TGTGCCAGCAGCACACTTGGACTGCCGAACACTGAAGCTTTCTTT	CASSTLGLPNTEAFF
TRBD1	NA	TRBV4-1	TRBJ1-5	TGCGCCAGCAGCCAAGATGACAGGGGTGATCAGCCCCAGCATTTT	CASSQDDRGDQPQHF
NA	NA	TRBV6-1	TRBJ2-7	TGTGCCAGCAGTCCCACCCGGGGGGCCGAGCAGTACTTC	CASSPTRGAEQYF